Each of the 27 T cell receptor beta chains below was sequenced from the same sample in a study of blood T cells in healthy people across ages. The second PCR ran about 6 to 12 cycles with a sample-barcoded 5' primer and J-beta primers. TCRdb itself ran the 5' RACE reads through MiXCR, one entry per CDR3 protein. This table has about 400,000 distinct CDR3 sequences, roughly half appearing once. The material sequenced was blood. The receptors shown here come from a man in his 60s in good health.

The rearrangement joins TRBV6-2 or TRBV6-3 to TRBJ2-1; D uncertain. The CDR3 has 15 amino acids. Germline V gives CDR1 MNHEY, CDR2 SVGEGT. V lost 4 bases and J 0 bases, leaving 10 bases between the germline ends. The CDR3 coding sequence is TGTGCCAGCAGTTCTACGGTCCCCTCCTACAATGAGCAGTTCTTC. Translated: CASSSTVPSYNEQFF.

This clonotype occurred a few times. V and J are TRBV28 and TRBJ2-7; D unresolved. In germline, CDR1 is MDHEN, CDR2 SYDVKM. This CDR3 is 10 amino acids long. V lost 8 bases to trimming and J lost 0 bases, with 2 bases between them. CDR3: CASASYEQYF. DNA for the CDR3: TGTGCCAGCGCCTCCTACGAGCAGTACTTC. Combining the CDR3 with reference TRBV28 and TRBJ2-7 gives the whole variable domain DVKVTQSSRYLVKRTGEKVFLECVQDMDHENMFWYRQDPGLGLRLIYFSYDVKMKEKGDIPEGYSVSREKKERFSLILESASTNQTSMYLCASASYEQYFGPGTRLTVT.

This clonotype was seen a few times. The chain recombines TRBV29-1 with TRBJ2-1; 7 bases map to TRBD1. The CDR3 consists of 12 residues. The V segment lost 4 bases and the J segment 10 bases; nucleotides outside the gene matches: 7. Per the germline V gene, CDR1 is SQVTM and CDR2 is ANQGSEA. Here the CDR3 reads CSVAQTGSEQFF. In DNA form, the CDR3 reads TGCAGCGTTGCCCAGACAGGGTCGGAGCAGTTCTTC.

The genes are TRBV7-9 and TRBJ1-2, with D unresolved. Germline values: CDR1 SEHNR, CDR2 FQNEAQ (reference sequence). Trimming took 1 base from V and 4 from J, leaving 7 bases between them. The CDR3 runs 13 residues. The CDR3 here is CASSLGLFYGYTF. DNA for the CDR3: TGTGCCAGCAGCTTAGGACTTTTCTATGGCTACACCTTC.

The genes are TRBV15 and TRBJ2-7, with D possibly called TRBD1 or TRBD2 (5 bases each). This CDR3 region has 12 residues. The V gene lost 3 bases and the J gene lost 9 bases, with 12 bases spanning the gap. Looked up from germline, CDR1 is LNHNV and CDR2 is YYDKDF (reference sequence). DNA of the CDR3: TGTGCCACCAGCAGCGGGGCCGTTGGGCAGTACTTC. It encodes CATSSGAVGQYF.

The V and J genes are TRBV5-1 and TRBJ1-6, with a tentative D call TRBD1 (6 bases). V dropped 7 bases and J dropped 9 bases, with 17 bases sitting between them. Germline V gene lookup returns CDR1 SGHRS and CDR2 YFSETQ. CDR3 length: 14 residues. CDR3 DNA sequence: TGCGCCAGCCACAGGGAGTCGGGCGGTTCACCCCTCCACTTT. Amino acids: CASHRESGGSPLHF.

This clonotype has at least ten counts. The chain carries TRBV18 and TRBJ2-7; 8 bases fit TRBD1. CDR3 length equals 14 residues. Trimming cost V 6 bases and J 3 bases; bases outside gene matches: 7. Germline V gene lookup returns CDR1 KGHSH and CDR2 LQKENI. The CDR3 nucleotides are TGTGCCAGCTCCCCCGGGACAGGCCACTACGAGCAGTACTTC. Translated, it gives CASSPGTGHYEQYF.

This chain joins TRBV6-5 and TRBJ1-1; possibly TRBD1 for D (6 bases). Trimming pared 3 bases from V and 0 bases from J, leaving 14 bases between. There are 16 residues in the CDR3. CDR1 is MNHEY and CDR2 is SVGAGI in the germline V gene. The CDR3 bases are TGTGCCAGCAGTTATGGGCAGGGGCTCATGAACACTGAAGCTTTCTTT. Translating gives CASSYGQGLMNTEAFF.

The V and J genes are TRBV27 and TRBJ2-7; 12 bases are shared with TRBD2. CDR1 MNHEY and CDR2 SMNVEV come from the germline V gene (reference sequence). The trim removed 4 bases at V and 5 bases at J, leaving 6 bases unmatched. CDR3 length: 15 amino acids. Here the CDR3 DNA reads TGTGCCAGCAGTTCACCGACTAGCGGGAGCCACGAGCAGTACTTC. It is translated as CASSSPTSGSHEQYF.

The chain links TRBV4-2 to TRBJ1-1; weak D call: TRBD1 (6 bases). The germline V gene has CDR1 LGHNA and CDR2 YNFKEQ. The CDR3 sequence is 15 residues long. The V end lost 2 bases, the J end lost 1 base, and 11 bases lay between the germline ends. The CDR3 DNA follows: TGTGCCAGCAGCCAACTAAAACAGGGGAACACTGAAGCTTTCTTT. This encodes CASSQLKQGNTEAFF.

The chain recombines TRBV20-1 with TRBJ1-2, with 9 bases that match TRBD1. In germline, CDR1 is DFQATT, CDR2 SNEGSKA (reference sequence). The CDR3 covers 12 residues. With V trimmed by 5 bases and J by 9 bases, 7 bases remained unmatched. The CDR3 DNA reads TGCAGTGCTCCCGACAGGGGGTATAGCTACACCTTC. Its protein is CSAPDRGYSYTF.

A few counts support this clonotype. The chain links TRBV6-5 to TRBJ2-5, with D perhaps assigned TRBD1 or TRBD2 (5 bases each). The J call is doubtful: the DNA matches TRBJ2-7 better. Germline CDR1 and CDR2: MNHEY and SVGAGI. The CDR3 runs to 17 residues. CDR3 in amino acids: CASSYSPPPRGGYEQYF. The CDR3 bases are TGTGCCAGCAGTTACTCGCCTCCTCCTCGGGGCGGATACGAGCAGTACTTC.

The J gene is TRBJ2-5, the V gene TRBV20-1, with unresolved D. Deletions cut 0 bases from V and 5 bases from J, with 7 bases between. The CDR3 is 12 amino acids. CDR1 and CDR2 (germline): DFQATT, SNEGSKA (reference sequence). The CDR3, as DNA: TGCAGTGCTAGAGACCGCAGTGAGACCCAGTACTTC. Amino acids: CSARDRSETQYF.

This clonotype was detected a few times. This rearrangement joins TRBV29-1 to TRBJ1-2; 8 nucleotides line up with TRBD1. This CDR3 contains 12 residues. Trimming removed 6 bases from V and 6 bases from J; junction bases left unmatched: 6. Germline assignment: CDR1 SQVTM and CDR2 ANQGSEA. CDR3 nucleotide sequence: TGCAGCGTGGAGGGACAGGCGGATGGCTACACCTTC. Its protein product is CSVEGQADGYTF. Filled out from reference TRBV29-1 and TRBJ1-2, the complete variable domain reads SAVISQKPSRDICQRGTSLTIQCQVDSQVTMMFWYRQQPGQSLTLIATANQGSEATYESGFVIDKFPISRPNLTFSTLTVSNMSPEDSSIYLCSVEGQADGYTFGSGTRLTVV.

Comment on this clonotype: The junction departs from germline at one end; a sequencing error may be responsible. The rearrangement joins TRBV9 to TRBJ2-1, with 11 bases matching TRBD2. Per germline, CDR1 SGDLS and CDR2 YYNGEE. The CDR3 sequence is 15 residues long. The CDR3 bases are TGTGCCAGCAGCCCCGGGACTAGCGGACCCAATGGGCAGTTCTTC. It yields the protein CASSPGTSGPNGQFF. The variable domain in full, with the rest retrieved from reference TRBV9 and TRBJ2-1, is DSGVTQTPKHLITATGQRVTLRCSPRSGDLSVYWYQQSLDQGLQFLIQYYNGEERAKGNILERFSAQQFPDLHSELNLSSLELGDSALYFCASSPGTSGPNGQFFGPGTRLTVL.

This clonotype has a single count. With a much larger clone just one base away, this may be a read error. The J gene is TRBJ2-7, the V gene TRBV20-1, with D hard to call. Germline V gene sequence: CDR1 DFQATT, CDR2 SNEGSKA (reference sequence). This CDR3 comprises 11 residues. CDR3 sequence reads: CGARILYEQYF. CDR3 DNA: TGCGGTGCTAGGATACTCTACGAGCAGTACTTC.

J is TRBJ2-5 and V is TRBV3-1; 12 nucleotides align to TRBD2. J lost 1 base, V lost 4 bases, and 4 bases had no gene match. The CDR3 is 16 amino acids. CDR1 LGHDT and CDR2 YNNKEL come from the germline V gene (reference sequence). Here the CDR3 DNA reads TGTGCCAGCAGCCCCCGGACTAGCGGGACCCAAGAGACCCAGTACTTC. Protein: CASSPRTSGTQETQYF.

The chain links TRBV5-1 to TRBJ2-3, with 8 positions matching TRBD1. From germline, CDR1 is SGHRS and CDR2 YFSETQ. The CDR3 is made up of 16 amino acids. The V gene end was trimmed by 0 bases and the J gene end by 2 bases; junction bases not matched to a gene: 5. CDR3 protein: CASSLGSGGLTDTQYF. In DNA, the CDR3 is TGCGCCAGCAGCTTGGGGTCAGGGGGCCTCACAGATACGCAGTATTTT.

This clonotype appeared many times. The chain uses TRBV4-3 and TRBJ2-1; TRBD2 agrees at 12 bases. V lost 2 bases and J lost 6; bases outside the gene matches: 2. Per germline, CDR1 LGHNA and CDR2 YSLEER. There are 15 residues in the CDR3. CDR3 in DNA: TGCGCCAGCAGCCAACTGGGACTAGCGGGCAATGAGCAGTTCTTC. It codes for CASSQLGLAGNEQFF.

J is TRBJ2-6 and V is TRBV5-1, with TRBD1 identical over 7 bases. Germline V CDR1 and CDR2: SGHRS, YFSETQ. V dropped 1 base and J dropped 2; count of bases not matched to a gene: 3. The CDR3 covers 16 residues. CDR3 region: CASSLTGTAGANVLTF. The DNA of the CDR3 is TGCGCCAGCAGCTTGACAGGGACAGCTGGGGCCAACGTCCTGACTTTC.

This clonotype was picked up one time. The J gene is TRBJ2-2, the V gene TRBV20-1, with TRBD2 identical over 9 bases. V trimming: 2 bases; J trimming: 5 bases; junction bases outside the gene matches: 6. CDR1 DFQATT and CDR2 SNEGSKA come from the germline V gene (reference sequence). This CDR3 is 15 amino acids long. CDR3 in DNA: TGCAGTGCTAGATTTGCGGGAGGGAGTACCGGGGAGCTGTTTTTT. It yields the protein CSARFAGGSTGELFF.

The V and J genes are TRBV9 and TRBJ1-5, with D perhaps TRBD1 (6 bases). The CDR3 is made up of 13 amino acids. The germline gives CDR1 SGDLS, CDR2 YYNGEE. Between the trimmed V and J ends, which lost 7 bases and 3 bases, there was a span of 11 bases. CDR3 DNA sequence: TGTGCCAGCGGAGGGGGGTACAATCAGCCCCAGCATTTT. Protein sequence: CASGGGYNQPQHF.

The genes are TRBV10-3 and TRBJ2-2, with D maybe TRBD2 (5 bases). The CDR3 has 14 residues. Germline CDR1 and CDR2: ENHRY and SYGVKD. With 7 bases removed from V and 1 base from J, the gap between germline ends came to 10 bases. CDR3: CAINREVNTGELFF. The CDR3 DNA follows: TGTGCCATCAACCGGGAAGTGAACACCGGGGAGCTGTTTTTT.

J is TRBJ2-7 and V is TRBV28; the D is unclear. This CDR3 comprises 13 residues. Trimming left V 5 bases short and J 7 bases short, with 15 bases between. The germline CDR1 and CDR2 sequences are MDHEN and SYDVKM. DNA for the CDR3: TGTGCCAGCAGTACCCGGCCACCTGGGGAGCAGTACTTC. Amino acids: CASSTRPPGEQYF.

This clonotype appeared a single time. This chain connects TRBV27 to TRBJ1-2; TRBD1 is a possible D gene (5 bases). The CDR3 runs to 19 residues. The V and J ends lost 5 bases and 4 bases respectively, with 29 bases between them. Germline V gene sequence: CDR1 MNHEY, CDR2 SMNVEV (reference sequence). The CDR3 protein is CASSPSPPIKDTSSYGYTF. As DNA, the CDR3 is TGTGCCAGCAGTCCAAGCCCCCCAATCAAGGACACGTCAAGCTATGGCTACACCTTC.

The chain couples TRBV12-3 or TRBV12-4 to TRBJ1-6; 9 bases match TRBD1. V lost 6 bases and J lost 10; bases outside the gene matches: 7. This CDR3 spans 14 amino acids. CDR3 residues: CASRAGQGVSPLHF. CDR3 DNA: TGTGCCAGCAGGGCGGGACAGGGAGTATCACCCCTCCACTTT.

The chain recombines TRBV27 with TRBJ2-1, with 9 bases aligning to TRBD1. Germline lookup yields CDR1 MNHEY and CDR2 SMNVEV (reference sequence). J lost 4 bases, V lost 6 bases, and 10 bases had no gene match. CDR3 length: 16 residues. In nucleotides, the CDR3 is TGTGCCAGCAGCCAAGCAGGGACAGGGCTGTACAATGAGCAGTTCTTC. This gives the protein CASSQAGTGLYNEQFF.